What follows describes a single TCR beta chain. The data derive from a study of blood T cell repertoires in COVID-19. Study details: Collection of acute and convalescent COVID-19 samples took place in the United States, Italy and Spain.

Germline CDR1 and CDR2: MNHEY and SVGEGT. Deletions cut 5 bases from V and 3 bases from J, with 5 bases between. The CDR3 covers 11 residues. Sequencing used immunoSEQ multiplex PCR; TCRdb keeps in-frame clones, though not all of them. This table has fewer than 150,000 clones, about 86% appearing once. This chain joins TRBV6-2 or TRBV6-3 and TRBJ2-7; D not resolved. The specimen was peripheral blood. This receptor was identified in a woman aged 45 to 65 who had recovered from COVID-19. CDR3 sequence reads: CASSENYEQYF. The CDR3 DNA is TGTGCCAGCAGTGAGAACTACGAGCAGTACTTC.